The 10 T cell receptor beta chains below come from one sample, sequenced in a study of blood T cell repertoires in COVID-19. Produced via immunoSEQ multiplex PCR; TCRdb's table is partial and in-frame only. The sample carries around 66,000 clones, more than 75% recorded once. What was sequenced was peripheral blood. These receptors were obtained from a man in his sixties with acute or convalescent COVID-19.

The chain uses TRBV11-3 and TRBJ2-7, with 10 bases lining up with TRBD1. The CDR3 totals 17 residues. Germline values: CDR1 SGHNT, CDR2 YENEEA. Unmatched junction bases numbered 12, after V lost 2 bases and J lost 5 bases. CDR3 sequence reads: CASSLNKPGQGFHEQYF. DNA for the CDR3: TGTGCCAGCAGCTTAAATAAACCGGGACAGGGGTTCCACGAGCAGTACTTC.

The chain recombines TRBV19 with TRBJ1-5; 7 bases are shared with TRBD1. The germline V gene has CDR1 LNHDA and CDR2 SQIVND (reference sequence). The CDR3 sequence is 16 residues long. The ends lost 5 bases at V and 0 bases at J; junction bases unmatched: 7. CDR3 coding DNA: TGTGCCAGTAGTCCCCGACAGGGAGGTAGCAATCAGCCCCAGCATTTT. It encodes CASSPRQGGSNQPQHF.

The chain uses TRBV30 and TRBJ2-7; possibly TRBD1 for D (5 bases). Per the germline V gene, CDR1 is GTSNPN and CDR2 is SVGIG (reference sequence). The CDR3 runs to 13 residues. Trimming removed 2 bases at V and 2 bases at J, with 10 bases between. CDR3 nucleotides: TGTGCCTGGAGTCTTAGGGGCCCCTACGAGCAGTACTTC. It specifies CAWSLRGPYEQYF.

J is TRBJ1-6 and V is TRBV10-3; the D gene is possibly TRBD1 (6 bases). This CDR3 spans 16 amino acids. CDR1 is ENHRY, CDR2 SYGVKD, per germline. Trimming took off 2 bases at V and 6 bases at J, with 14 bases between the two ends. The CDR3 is CAISESARGGNSPLHF. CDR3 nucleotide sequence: TGTGCCATCAGTGAGAGTGCTAGGGGGGGTAATTCACCCCTCCACTTT.

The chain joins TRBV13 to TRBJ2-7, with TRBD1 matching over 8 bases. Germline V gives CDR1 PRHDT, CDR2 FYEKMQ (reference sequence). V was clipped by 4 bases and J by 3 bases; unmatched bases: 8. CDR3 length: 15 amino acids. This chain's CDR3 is CASSSPGQANYEQYF. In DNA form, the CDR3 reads TGTGCCAGCAGCTCCCCGGGACAGGCTAACTACGAGCAGTACTTC.

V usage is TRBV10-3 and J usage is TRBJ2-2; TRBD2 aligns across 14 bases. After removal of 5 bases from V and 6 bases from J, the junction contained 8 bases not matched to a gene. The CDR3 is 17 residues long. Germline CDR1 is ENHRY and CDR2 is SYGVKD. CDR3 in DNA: TGTGCCATCAGTAAGGGACTAGCGGGGGCCGATTCCGGGGAGCTGTTTTTT. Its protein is CAISKGLAGADSGELFF.

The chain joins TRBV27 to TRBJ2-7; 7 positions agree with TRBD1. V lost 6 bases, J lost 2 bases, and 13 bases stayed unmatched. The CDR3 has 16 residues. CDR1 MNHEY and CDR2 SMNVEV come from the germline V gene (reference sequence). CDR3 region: CASSLNPAGTAYEQYF. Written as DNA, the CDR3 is TGTGCCAGCAGCCTAAACCCGGCCGGGACAGCCTACGAGCAGTACTTC.

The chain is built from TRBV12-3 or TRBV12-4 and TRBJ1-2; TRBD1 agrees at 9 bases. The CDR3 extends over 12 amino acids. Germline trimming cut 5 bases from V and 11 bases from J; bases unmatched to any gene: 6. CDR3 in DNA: TGTGCCAGCAGTCGGGACAGGGTGGGATACACCTTC. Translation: CASSRDRVGYTF.

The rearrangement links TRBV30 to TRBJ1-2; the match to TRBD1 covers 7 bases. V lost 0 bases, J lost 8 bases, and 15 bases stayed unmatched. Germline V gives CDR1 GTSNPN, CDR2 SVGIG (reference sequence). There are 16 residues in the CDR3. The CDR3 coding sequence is TGTGCCTGGAGTGTAATTCTACGAGGGGGCGCGGGAGGCTACACCTTC. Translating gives CAWSVILRGGAGGYTF.

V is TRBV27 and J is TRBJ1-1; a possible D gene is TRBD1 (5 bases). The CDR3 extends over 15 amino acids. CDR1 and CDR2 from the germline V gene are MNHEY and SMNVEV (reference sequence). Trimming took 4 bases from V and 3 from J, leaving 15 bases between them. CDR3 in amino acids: CASSSQQEWDTEAFF. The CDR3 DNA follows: TGTGCCAGCAGTTCCCAACAGGAATGGGACACTGAAGCTTTCTTT.